The rows below give T cell receptor beta chains drawn from one sample of a study of T cells in localized non-small cell lung cancer. The data were produced by immunoSEQ multiplex PCR, yet TCRdb's version contains in-frame clones alone and is incomplete. The profile shows approximately 83,000 clones, 88% of them singletons. The specimen comprised peripheral blood, sampled before any cancer treatment. These receptors all come from a woman aged 40-69 years with stage I squamous cell lung carcinoma. The CDR3 runs from the conserved cysteine through the conserved F or W. Each record gives: clone size, J gene, V gene, CDR3 length, D gene, CDR3 DNA, CDR3 protein. The D gene is left open where the match is weak. Clone size is stated in some rows and not others, as once, few, many or a class when expanded.

clone size: NA
J gene: TRBJ2-6
V gene: TRBV7-6
CDR3 length: 14
D gene: NA
CDR3 DNA: TGTGCCAGCAGCCTGACCTCTGGGGCCAACGTCCTGACTTTC
CDR3 protein: CASSLTSGANVLTF

clone size: once
J gene: TRBJ2-5
V gene: TRBV19
CDR3 length: 15
D gene: NA
CDR3 DNA: TGTGCCAGTAGTATTATGAGGCGGGCGGGGGAGACCCAGTACTTC
CDR3 protein: CASSIMRRAGETQYF

clone size: NA
J gene: TRBJ2-7
V gene: TRBV28
CDR3 length: 15
D gene: NA
CDR3 DNA: TGTGCCAGCCTCCAAGCGCAGGGAGCCTCCTACGAGCAGTACTTC
CDR3 protein: CASLQAQGASYEQYF

clone size: NA
J gene: TRBJ1-1
V gene: TRBV2
CDR3 length: 14
D gene: NA
CDR3 DNA: TGTGCCAGCAGCGTTGGTCCAGCCGGCACTGAAGCTTTCTTT
CDR3 protein: CASSVGPAGTEAFF

clone size: NA
J gene: TRBJ1-2
V gene: TRBV6-5
CDR3 length: 14
D gene: TRBD1
CDR3 DNA: TGTGCCAGCAGTTACTCGGGACAGAGCTATGGCTACACCTTC
CDR3 protein: CASSYSGQSYGYTF

clone size: few
J gene: TRBJ1-2
V gene: TRBV2
CDR3 length: 11
D gene: NA
CDR3 DNA: TGTGCCAGCAGTTACAGTGGGGGCTACACCTTC
CDR3 protein: CASSYSGGYTF

clone size: NA
J gene: TRBJ1-2
V gene: TRBV15
CDR3 length: 17
D gene: NA
CDR3 DNA: TGTGCCACCAGCAGGATCGGGGGGGTGGACCCCGACTATGGCTACACCTTC
CDR3 protein: CATSRIGGVDPDYGYTF

clone size: NA
J gene: TRBJ2-3
V gene: TRBV10-3
CDR3 length: 15
D gene: TRBD1
CDR3 DNA: TGTGCCATCAGCGACCGGACAGGGACGCCAGATACGCAGTATTTT
CDR3 protein: CAISDRTGTPDTQYF

clone size: NA
J gene: TRBJ1-1
V gene: TRBV9
CDR3 length: 14
D gene: NA
CDR3 DNA: TGTGCCAGCAGCCCTCGGGGGCAGAACACTGAAGCTTTCTTT
CDR3 protein: CASSPRGQNTEAFF

clone size: NA
J gene: TRBJ2-2
V gene: TRBV19
CDR3 length: 15
D gene: TRBD1
CDR3 DNA: TGTGCCAGTAGTATAGACGGGACAGGGGCCGGGGAGCTGTTTTTT
CDR3 protein: CASSIDGTGAGELFF

clone size: NA
J gene: TRBJ2-3
V gene: TRBV9
CDR3 length: 12
D gene: NA
CDR3 DNA: TGTGCCAGCAGCCCCTCCTGGGATACGCAGTATTTT
CDR3 protein: CASSPSWDTQYF

clone size: once
J gene: TRBJ1-2
V gene: TRBV19
CDR3 length: 15
D gene: TRBD1
CDR3 DNA: TGTGCCAGTAGTACAAGGACAGGGGCTAACTATGGCTACACCTTC
CDR3 protein: CASSTRTGANYGYTF

clone size: NA
J gene: TRBJ1-2
V gene: TRBV5-4
CDR3 length: 15
D gene: NA
CDR3 DNA: TGTGCCAGCAGCTTGATATCGGACATAGACTATGGCTACACCTTC
CDR3 protein: CASSLISDIDYGYTF

clone size: NA
J gene: TRBJ1-2
V gene: TRBV10-3
CDR3 length: 14
D gene: TRBD1
CDR3 DNA: TGTGCCATGAACGCCGGGACAGAAGACCATGGCTACACCTTC
CDR3 protein: CAMNAGTEDHGYTF

clone size: NA
J gene: TRBJ2-5
V gene: TRBV12-5
CDR3 length: 17
D gene: NA
CDR3 DNA: TGTGCTAGTGGTTTGGTAACCACGACAGCAATCCAAGAGACCCAGTACTTC
CDR3 protein: CASGLVTTTAIQETQYF

clone size: NA
J gene: TRBJ2-3
V gene: TRBV11-3
CDR3 length: 14
D gene: NA
CDR3 DNA: TGTGCCAGCAGCTTAGATTTCTCCACAGATACGCAGTATTTT
CDR3 protein: CASSLDFSTDTQYF

clone size: NA
J gene: TRBJ2-7
V gene: TRBV5-1
CDR3 length: 13
D gene: NA
CDR3 DNA: TGCGCCAGCAGCTTGGACTTCCCTTTTGAGCAGTACTTC
CDR3 protein: CASSLDFPFEQYF

clone size: once
J gene: TRBJ1-5
V gene: TRBV10-2
CDR3 length: 13
D gene: NA
CDR3 DNA: TGCGCCAGCAGTGACAGTCTAAATCAGCCCCAGCATTTT
CDR3 protein: CASSDSLNQPQHF